Shown below are 23 T cell receptor beta chains from a single sample sequenced in a study of T cells after posttransplantation cyclophosphamide. Busulfan-fludarabine conditioning, marrow transplant, and cyclophosphamide on days +3 and +4 were administered. Libraries were prepared by immunoSEQ multiplex PCR; TCRdb keeps only in-frame clonotypes and omits some of them. Recorded here are around 13,000 clones, none singletons. This material consisted of PBMCs, taken after allogeneic stem cell transplant with posttransplant cyclophosphamide. The receptors were gathered from a female patient in her thirties or forties who received an allogeneic stem cell transplant from an unrelated donor, was CMV-positive, and had acute GVHD only. Some T cells may possibly be graft donor cells.

This clone was counted ten times or more. The chain is built from TRBV27 and TRBJ1-4; possible D gene TRBD1, 6 bases. Between the trimmed V and J ends, which lost 5 bases and 7 bases, there was a span of 23 bases. Germline CDR1 is MNHEY and CDR2 is SMNVEV (reference sequence). The CDR3 totals 17 residues. The CDR3 loop reads CASSRILSGARSEKLFF. The CDR3 DNA sequence: TGTGCCAGCAGTCGGATACTTTCAGGGGCCAGGAGTGAAAAACTGTTTTTT.

This clone occurred many times. The gene calls are TRBV6-1 and TRBJ1-2, with 10 nucleotides matching TRBD1. Unmatched junction bases numbered 7, after V lost 8 bases and J lost 7 bases. The CDR3 runs to 13 residues. The germline V gene has CDR1 MNHNS and CDR2 SASEGT. The CDR3 bases are TGTGCCAGCGGAAACCGGGACAGGGGTGGCTACACCTTC. Its translation: CASGNRDRGGYTF.

The rearrangement links TRBV2 to TRBJ2-5; maybe TRBD1 (6 bases). The CDR3 is 14 amino acids. The germline V and J ends were trimmed by 7 bases and 3 bases, with 15 bases remaining between them. CDR1 is SNHLY and CDR2 is FYNNEI in the germline V gene. The CDR3 here is CASTMTNREETQYF. Here the CDR3 DNA reads TGTGCCAGCACCATGACGAACAGGGAAGAGACCCAGTACTTC.

At least ten counts were recorded for this clone. The CDR3 loop reads CASSSWDWLGEQYF. The CDR3 DNA is TGTGCCAGCAGTTCCTGGGACTGGTTGGGAGAGCAGTACTTC. The chain links TRBV28 to TRBJ2-7, with D possibly TRBD2 on 6 matching bases. The CDR3 extends over 14 amino acids. The germline V and J ends were trimmed by 4 bases and 7 bases, with 17 bases remaining between them. CDR1 is MDHEN and CDR2 is SYDVKM in the germline V gene. Supplemented by reference TRBV28 and TRBJ2-7, the full variable domain reads DVKVTQSSRYLVKRTGEKVFLECVQDMDHENMFWYRQDPGLGLRLIYFSYDVKMKEKGDIPEGYSVSREKKERFSLILESASTNQTSMYLCASSSWDWLGEQYFGPGTRLTVT.

This clone was counted only a few times. This chain links TRBV2 with TRBJ2-5; 8 bases are shared with TRBD2. This CDR3 has 12 amino acids. V was clipped by 8 bases and J by 3 bases; unmatched bases: 2. The germline V gene encodes CDR1 SNHLY and CDR2 FYNNEI. Here the CDR3 reads CASRREEETQYF. The CDR3 DNA reads as TGTGCCAGCCGGCGGGAGGAAGAGACCCAGTACTTC.

This clone occurred a few times. The rearrangement joins TRBV10-3 to TRBJ1-5; 7 bases are a match to TRBD1. Germline loops: CDR1 ENHRY, CDR2 SYGVKD. This CDR3 spans 15 amino acids. J gave up 8 bases and V 3 bases, and 10 bases lay outside the gene matches. This CDR3 is CAISDRDSPPEPQHF. The DNA for the CDR3 is TGTGCCATCAGTGATAGGGACAGCCCCCCGGAGCCCCAGCATTTT.

This clone was observed a few times. The chain employs TRBV7-9 and TRBJ1-1; perhaps TRBD1 as D (6 bases). The CDR3 is made up of 12 amino acids. V was shortened by 5 bases and J by 8 bases, with 12 bases between the two germline ends. From germline, CDR1 is SEHNR and CDR2 FQNEAQ (reference sequence). In nucleotides, the CDR3 is TGTGCCAGCAGCAACCCCGGGACAGAAGCTTTCTTT. Its translation: CASSNPGTEAFF.

This clone was recorded many times. In DNA, the CDR3 is TGTGCCAGCAGTTCACACGGCGGGGGGCGTTTCGCTGAAGCTTTCTTT. Protein: CASSSHGGGRFAEAFF. J is TRBJ1-1 and V is TRBV28, with D possibly TRBD1 on 6 matching bases. The CDR3 totals 16 residues. The ends were cut back, 4 bases at V and 6 bases at J, with 21 bases in the middle. Looked up from germline, CDR1 is MDHEN and CDR2 is SYDVKM.

There are a few counts of this clone. The chain couples TRBV5-4 to TRBJ2-1; 9 nucleotides align to TRBD2. Trimming removed 3 bases from V and 8 bases from J; junction bases left unmatched: 9. The V gene's germline CDR1 is SGHNT and CDR2 YYREEE (reference sequence). The CDR3 totals 15 residues. CDR3 protein: CASSSRGGAGDEQFF. As DNA, the CDR3 is TGTGCCAGCAGCTCTCGCGGGGGGGCGGGCGATGAGCAGTTCTTC.

The sample holds many counts of this clone. V usage is TRBV5-4 and J usage is TRBJ1-1, with TRBD1 identical over 9 bases. Germline V gene lookup returns CDR1 SGHNT and CDR2 YYREEE (reference sequence). The CDR3 extends over 14 amino acids. V lost 5 bases, J lost 2 bases, and 4 bases stayed unmatched. CDR3 in DNA: TGTGCCAGCAGTCGGACAGGGGACAACACTGAAGCTTTCTTT. Protein sequence: CASSRTGDNTEAFF.

This clone was detected a few times. DNA of the CDR3: TGTGCCAGCAGCTTAGTGCAGGGGGATGGGGAGACCCAGTACTTC. Its translation is CASSLVQGDGETQYF. The rearrangement uses TRBV7-9 and TRBJ2-5; 7 bases agree with TRBD1. CDR1 is SEHNR, CDR2 FQNEAQ, per germline (reference sequence). The CDR3 spans 15 residues. V was pared by 1 base and J by 5 bases, with 7 bases of the junction left unmatched.

The sample holds many counts of this clone. The rearrangement joins TRBV6-6 to TRBJ2-3; 10 bases align to TRBD1. V shed 6 bases, J shed 11 bases, and the junction held 5 bases outside the gene matches. Germline CDR1 is MNHNY and CDR2 is SVGAGI (reference sequence). The CDR3 spans 12 residues. Here the CDR3 reads CASSQGQGKQYF. CDR3 DNA: TGTGCCAGCAGCCAGGGACAGGGGAAGCAGTATTTT.

The gene calls are TRBV28 and TRBJ1-3, with 9 nucleotides matching TRBD1. The V gene's germline CDR1 is MDHEN and CDR2 SYDVKM. V shed 2 bases and J 2 bases; nucleotides not matched to a gene: 1. The CDR3 is 15 amino acids. The CDR3 nucleotides are TGTGCCAGCAGTTTAGGACAGGGGACTGGAAACACCATATATTTT. Amino acid sequence: CASSLGQGTGNTIYF.

The chain carries TRBV9 and TRBJ1-6; TRBD1 might be the D (6 bases). CDR1 is SGDLS, CDR2 YYNGEE, per germline. The length of the CDR3 is 15 residues. The V and J ends lost 1 base and 3 bases respectively, with 8 bases between them. CDR3 nucleotide sequence: TGTGCCAGCAGCGTAATGGGACACTATAATTCACCCCTCCACTTT. Translation gives CASSVMGHYNSPLHF.

This clone has at least ten counts. The V gene is TRBV30, the J gene TRBJ1-4; 8 bases fit TRBD1. In germline, CDR1 is GTSNPN, CDR2 SVGIG (reference sequence). The CDR3 covers 14 residues. Trimming removed 3 bases from V and 5 bases from J; junction bases left unmatched: 5. In DNA form, the CDR3 reads TGTGCCTGGAGGGGGACAGGACTAAATGAAAAACTGTTTTTT. Translating gives CAWRGTGLNEKLFF. The entire variable domain, with the rest obtained from reference TRBV30 and TRBJ1-4, is as follows: SQTIHQWPATLVQPVGSPLSLECTVEGTSNPNLYWYRQAAGRGLQLLFYSVGIGQISSEVPQNLSASRPQDRQFILSSKKLLLSDSGFYLCAWRGTGLNEKLFFGSGTQLSVL.

This clone appeared a few times. The chain uses TRBV28 and TRBJ1-3; D is possibly TRBD1 (5 bases). Germline loops: CDR1 MDHEN, CDR2 SYDVKM. The CDR3 spans 17 residues. The ends were cut back, 6 bases at V and 0 bases at J, with 18 bases in the middle. The CDR3 loop is CASSRTLGDGSGNTIYF. The CDR3 coding sequence is TGTGCCAGCAGCCGGACATTGGGCGACGGCTCTGGAAACACCATATATTTT. The entire variable domain, with the rest obtained from reference TRBV28 and TRBJ1-3, is as follows: DVKVTQSSRYLVKRTGEKVFLECVQDMDHENMFWYRQDPGLGLRLIYFSYDVKMKEKGDIPEGYSVSREKKERFSLILESASTNQTSMYLCASSRTLGDGSGNTIYFGEGSWLTVV.

This clone was counted a few times. The gene calls are TRBV27 and TRBJ1-2; tentatively, D is TRBD1 (5 bases). The CDR3 length is 16 residues. From germline, CDR1 is MNHEY and CDR2 SMNVEV (reference sequence). Trimming shortened V by 1 base and J by 1 base, and 13 bases separated the two germline ends. In DNA form, the CDR3 reads TGTGCCAGCAGTTTATGGGGATCCCAGGGTAACTATGGCTACACCTTC. Translated, it gives CASSLWGSQGNYGYTF.

This clone was seen only a few times. The chain is built from TRBV11-2 and TRBJ2-5; 7 bases are shared with TRBD2. The CDR3 extends over 17 amino acids. Germline CDR1 reads SGHAT; CDR2 reads FQNNGV. V dropped 1 base and J dropped 4; count of bases not matched to a gene: 12. CDR3 DNA sequence: TGTGCCAGCAGCTTAGGTTTCCATGCGGGAGAGGGAGAGACCCAGTACTTC. Protein sequence: CASSLGFHAGEGETQYF.

This clone was picked up a small number of times. This chain links TRBV27 with TRBJ2-7; D possibly corresponds to TRBD1 (6 bases). Germline CDR1 MNHEY, CDR2 SMNVEV (reference sequence). Deletions cut 6 bases from V and 3 bases from J, with 15 bases between. CDR3 length equals 14 residues. The CDR3 region is CASSPDRRNYEQYF. Here the CDR3 DNA reads TGTGCCAGCAGCCCCGACAGGCGGAACTACGAGCAGTACTTC.

There are many counts of this clone. The genes are TRBV5-1 and TRBJ1-1; no clear D gene. The germline V gene has CDR1 SGHRS and CDR2 YFSETQ. This CDR3 has 13 residues. The ends were cut back, 4 bases at V and 8 bases at J, with 15 bases in the middle. The CDR3: CASSPGVGTEAFF. In DNA form, the CDR3 reads TGCGCCAGCAGCCCGGGAGTTGGCACAGAAGCTTTCTTT.

This rearrangement joins TRBV15 to TRBJ1-6, with no clear D. The V gene's germline CDR1 is LNHNV and CDR2 YYDKDF (reference sequence). The CDR3 spans 14 residues. Deletions cut 9 bases from V and 6 bases from J, with 15 bases between. The CDR3 DNA reads as TGTGCCACGGACTTGGGCAGGAGTAATTCACCCCTCCACTTT. Translating it yields CATDLGRSNSPLHF.

This clone was observed many times. This chain connects TRBV4-2 to TRBJ2-3; 8 bases line up with TRBD2. Trimming took 1 base from V and 4 from J; bases not matched to a gene: 4. The CDR3 spans 15 residues. Per germline, CDR1 LGHNA and CDR2 YNFKEQ. CDR3 protein: CASSQGSGGADTQYF. The DNA for the CDR3 is TGTGCCAGCAGCCAAGGGAGCGGGGGTGCAGATACGCAGTATTTT.

The V call is TRBV10-1, the J call TRBJ1-1, with a tentative D call TRBD1 (6 bases). The CDR3 has 13 amino acids. The V gene lost 4 bases and the J gene lost 5 bases, with 11 bases spanning the gap. Per the germline V gene, CDR1 is WNHNN and CDR2 is SYGVQD (reference sequence). CDR3 in amino acids: CASSGRGVTEAFF. CDR3 nucleotide sequence: TGCGCCAGCAGTGGCAGGGGTGTGACTGAAGCTTTCTTT.